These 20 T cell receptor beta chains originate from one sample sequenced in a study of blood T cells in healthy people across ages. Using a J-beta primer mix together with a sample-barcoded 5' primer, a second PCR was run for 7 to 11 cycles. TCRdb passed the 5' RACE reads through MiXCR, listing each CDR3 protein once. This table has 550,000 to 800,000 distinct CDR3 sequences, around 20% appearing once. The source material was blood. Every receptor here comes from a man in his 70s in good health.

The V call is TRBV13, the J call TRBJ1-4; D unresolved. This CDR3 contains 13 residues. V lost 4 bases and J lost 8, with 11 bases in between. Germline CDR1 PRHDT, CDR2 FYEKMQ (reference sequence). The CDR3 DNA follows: TGTGCCAGCAGCTACCAAAAGGGAGAAAAACTGTTTTTT. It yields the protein CASSYQKGEKLFF.

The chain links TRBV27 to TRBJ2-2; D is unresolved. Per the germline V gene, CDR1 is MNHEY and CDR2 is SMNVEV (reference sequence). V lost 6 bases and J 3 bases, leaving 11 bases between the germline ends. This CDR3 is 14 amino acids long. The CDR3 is CASSPMGDTGELFF. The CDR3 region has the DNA TGTGCCAGCAGCCCCATGGGCGACACCGGGGAGCTGTTTTTT.

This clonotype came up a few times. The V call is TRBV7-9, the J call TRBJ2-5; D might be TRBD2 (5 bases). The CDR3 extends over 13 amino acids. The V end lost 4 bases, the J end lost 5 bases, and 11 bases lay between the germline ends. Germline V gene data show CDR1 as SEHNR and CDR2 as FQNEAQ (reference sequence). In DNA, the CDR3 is TGTGCCAGCAGCTCACTAGTGGGGGAGACCCAGTACTTC. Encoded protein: CASSSLVGETQYF.

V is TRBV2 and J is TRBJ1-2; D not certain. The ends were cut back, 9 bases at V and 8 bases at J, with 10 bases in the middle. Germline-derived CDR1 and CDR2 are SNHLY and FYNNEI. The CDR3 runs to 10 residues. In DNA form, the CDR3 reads TGTGCCAGTCTCGTGGCGGGCTACACCTTC. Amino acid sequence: CASLVAGYTF.

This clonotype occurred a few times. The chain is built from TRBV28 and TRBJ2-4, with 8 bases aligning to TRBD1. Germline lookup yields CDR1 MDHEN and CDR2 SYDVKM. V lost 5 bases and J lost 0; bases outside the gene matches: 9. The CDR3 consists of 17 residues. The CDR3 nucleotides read TGTGCCAGCAGTGAGACGACAGGGGTTCTAGCCAAAAACATTCAGTACTTC. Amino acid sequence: CASSETTGVLAKNIQYF.

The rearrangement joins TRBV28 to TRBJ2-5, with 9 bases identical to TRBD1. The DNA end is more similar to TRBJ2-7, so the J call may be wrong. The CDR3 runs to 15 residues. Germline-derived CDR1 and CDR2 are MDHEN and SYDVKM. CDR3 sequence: CATLTLGQGPYEQYF. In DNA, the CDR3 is TGTGCCACCCTCACCCTGGGACAGGGACCCTACGAGCAGTACTTC.

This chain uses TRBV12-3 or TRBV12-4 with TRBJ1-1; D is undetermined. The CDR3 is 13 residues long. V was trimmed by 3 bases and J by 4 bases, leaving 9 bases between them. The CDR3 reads CASSFLSGTEAFF. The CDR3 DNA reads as TGTGCCAGCAGTTTTCTTTCGGGCACTGAAGCTTTCTTT.

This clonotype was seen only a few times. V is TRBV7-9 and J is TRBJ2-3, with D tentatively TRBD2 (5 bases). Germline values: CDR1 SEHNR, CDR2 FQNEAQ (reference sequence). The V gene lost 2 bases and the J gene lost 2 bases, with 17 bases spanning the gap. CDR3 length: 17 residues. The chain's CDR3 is CASSLRFSKLDTDTQYF. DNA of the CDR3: TGTGCCAGCAGCTTACGTTTCAGCAAACTAGACACAGATACGCAGTATTTT. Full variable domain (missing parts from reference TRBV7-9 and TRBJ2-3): DTGVSQNPRHKITKRGQNVTFRCDPISEHNRLYWYRQTLGQGPEFLTYFQNEAQLEKSRLLSDRFSAERPKGSFSTLEIQRTEQGDSAMYLCASSLRFSKLDTDTQYFGPGTRLTVL.

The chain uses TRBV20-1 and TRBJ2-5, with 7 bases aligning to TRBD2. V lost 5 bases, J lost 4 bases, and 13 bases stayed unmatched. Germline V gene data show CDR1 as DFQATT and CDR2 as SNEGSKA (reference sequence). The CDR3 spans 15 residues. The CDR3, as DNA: TGCAGTGCTGCCTCTGATCAGCGGGACCCAGAGACCCAGTACTTC. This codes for CSAASDQRDPETQYF.

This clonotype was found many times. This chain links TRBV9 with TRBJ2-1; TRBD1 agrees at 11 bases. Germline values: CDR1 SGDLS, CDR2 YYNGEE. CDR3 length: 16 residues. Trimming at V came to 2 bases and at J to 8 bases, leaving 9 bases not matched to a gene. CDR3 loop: CASSVGQGAPTDEQFF. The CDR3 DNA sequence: TGTGCCAGCAGCGTCGGACAGGGGGCACCGACGGATGAGCAGTTCTTC.

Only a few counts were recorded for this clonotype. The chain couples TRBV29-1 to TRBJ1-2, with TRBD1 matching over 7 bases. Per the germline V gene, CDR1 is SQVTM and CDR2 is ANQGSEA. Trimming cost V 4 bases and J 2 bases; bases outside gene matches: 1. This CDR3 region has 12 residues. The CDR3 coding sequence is TGCAGCGTTGCCAGGGGGAACTATGGCTACACCTTC. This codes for CSVARGNYGYTF.

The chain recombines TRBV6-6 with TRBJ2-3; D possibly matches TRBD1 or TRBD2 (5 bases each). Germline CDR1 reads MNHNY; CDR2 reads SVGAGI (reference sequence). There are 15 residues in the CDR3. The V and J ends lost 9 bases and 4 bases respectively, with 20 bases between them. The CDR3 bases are TGTGCCAGTAAGCGAAATGGGGGTCCGGCAGATACGCAGTATTTT. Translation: CASKRNGGPADTQYF.

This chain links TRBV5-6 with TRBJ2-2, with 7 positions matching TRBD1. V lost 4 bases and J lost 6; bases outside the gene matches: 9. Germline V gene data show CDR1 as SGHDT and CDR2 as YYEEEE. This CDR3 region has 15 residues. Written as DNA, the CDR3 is TGTGCCAGCAGCCTCACGGACAGGCCCTCCGGGGAGCTGTTTTTT. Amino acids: CASSLTDRPSGELFF.

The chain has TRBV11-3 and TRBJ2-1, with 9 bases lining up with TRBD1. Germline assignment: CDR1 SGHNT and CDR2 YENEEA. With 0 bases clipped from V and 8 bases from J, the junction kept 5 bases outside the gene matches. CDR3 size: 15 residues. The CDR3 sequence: CASSLDLDRGHEQFF. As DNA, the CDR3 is TGTGCCAGCAGCTTAGATCTGGACAGGGGTCATGAGCAGTTCTTC.

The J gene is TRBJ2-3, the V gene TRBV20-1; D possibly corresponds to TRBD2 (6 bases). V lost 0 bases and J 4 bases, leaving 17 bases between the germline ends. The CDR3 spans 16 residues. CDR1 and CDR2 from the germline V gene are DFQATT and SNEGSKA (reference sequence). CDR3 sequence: CSARDPLAWGADTQYF. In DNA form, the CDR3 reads TGCAGTGCTAGAGATCCTCTAGCGTGGGGGGCAGATACGCAGTATTTT.

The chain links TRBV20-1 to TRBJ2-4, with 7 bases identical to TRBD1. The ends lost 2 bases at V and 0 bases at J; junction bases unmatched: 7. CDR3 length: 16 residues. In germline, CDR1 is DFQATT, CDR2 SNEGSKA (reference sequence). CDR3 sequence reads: CSARTGATGAKNIQYF. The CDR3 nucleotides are TGCAGTGCTAGAACAGGGGCGACGGGAGCCAAAAACATTCAGTACTTC.

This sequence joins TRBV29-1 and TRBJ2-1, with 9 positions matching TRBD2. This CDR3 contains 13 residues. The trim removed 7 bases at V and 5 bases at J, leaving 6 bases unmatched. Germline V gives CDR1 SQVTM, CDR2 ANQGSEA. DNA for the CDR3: TGCAGCGGTGGACTAGCGAAGAACAATGAGCAGTTCTTC. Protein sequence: CSGGLAKNNEQFF.

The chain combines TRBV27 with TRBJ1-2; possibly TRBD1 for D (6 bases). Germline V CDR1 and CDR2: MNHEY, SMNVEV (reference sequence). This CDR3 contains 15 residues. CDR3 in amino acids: CLSTGGWGRDYGYTF. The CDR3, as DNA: TGTCTCTCGACTGGGGGCTGGGGGCGCGACTATGGCTACACCTTC.

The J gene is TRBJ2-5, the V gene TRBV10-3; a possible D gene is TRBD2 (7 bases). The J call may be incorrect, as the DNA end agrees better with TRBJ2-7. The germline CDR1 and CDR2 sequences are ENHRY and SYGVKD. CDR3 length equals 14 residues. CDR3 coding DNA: TGTGCCATCAGTGAGGGGGGGGGCAAGTACGAGCAGTACTTC. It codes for CAISEGGGKYEQYF.

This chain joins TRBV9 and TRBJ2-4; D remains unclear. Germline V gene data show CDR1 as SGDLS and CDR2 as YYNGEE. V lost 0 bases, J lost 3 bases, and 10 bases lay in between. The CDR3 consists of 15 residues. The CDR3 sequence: CASSVEGWGKNIQYF. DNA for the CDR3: TGTGCCAGCAGCGTAGAAGGGTGGGGCAAAAACATTCAGTACTTC.